Listed below are T cell receptor beta chains from one sample, sequenced in a study of cytomegalovirus exposure and HLA in healthy donors. Libraries were prepared by immunoSEQ multiplex PCR; TCRdb keeps only in-frame clonotypes and omits some of them. The sample shows about 220,000 clones, approximately 70% of them seen only once. Source material: PBMCs. The receptors shown here come from a young woman in good health and CMV-seronegative. The CDR3 runs from the conserved cysteine through the conserved F or W. D genes are given only for firm matches. Part of the rows lack a size; the others show once, few, many or a class for expanded clones.

j_call | clone_size | v_call | d_call | cdr3_aa | cdr3_nt
TRBJ1-6 | . | TRBV2 | TRBD1 | CASNRGSSSYNSPLHF | TGTGCCAGCAACAGGGGGTCGAGCTCCTATAATTCACCCCTCCACTTT
TRBJ2-3 | . | TRBV25-1 | TRBD2 | CASSVGSGGAVTDTQYF | TGTGCCAGCAGTGTAGGGAGCGGGGGGGCGGTCACAGATACGCAGTATTTT
TRBJ1-6 | . | TRBV6-5 | . | CASSSARAGSPLHF | TGTGCCAGCAGCTCCGCCAGGGCCGGGTCACCCCTCCACTTT
TRBJ1-4 | . | TRBV30 | . | CAWTTGNNEKLFF | TGTGCCTGGACGACAGGAAATAATGAAAAACTGTTTTTT
TRBJ2-3 | . | TRBV29-1 | . | CSVLEDLDTQYF | TGCAGCGTTTTGGAGGATTTGGATACGCAGTATTTT
TRBJ1-1 | . | TRBV6-4 | . | CASSYEAGRVGTEAFF | TGTGCCAGCAGTTACGAAGCAGGGAGGGTGGGCACTGAAGCTTTCTTT
TRBJ2-7 | once | TRBV4-1 | . | CASSQGYRASSYEQYF | TGCGCCAGCAGCCAAGGGTACAGGGCCTCCTCCTACGAGCAGTACTTC
TRBJ2-6 | . | TRBV27 | TRBD2 | CASSLNLAGSSGANVLTF | TGTGCCAGCAGTTTAAATCTAGCGGGAAGCTCTGGGGCCAACGTCCTGACTTTC
TRBJ2-1 | . | TRBV2 | TRBD1 | CASSVLDRQNEQFF | TGTGCCAGCAGTGTCCTGGACAGGCAAAATGAGCAGTTCTTC
TRBJ2-2 | . | TRBV4-2 | TRBD2 | CASSLDAWRGRDLNTGELFF | TGTGCCAGCAGCCTAGACGCGTGGCGCGGGAGGGATCTGAACACCGGGGAGCTGTTTTTT
TRBJ1-4 | . | TRBV2 | . | CASSEETVSNEKLFF | TGTGCCAGCAGTGAAGAGACAGTCAGCAATGAAAAACTGTTTTTT
TRBJ1-1 | few | TRBV18 | . | CASSPFGGNTEAFF | TGTGCCAGCTCACCATTCGGGGGGAACACTGAAGCTTTCTTT
TRBJ2-7 | . | TRBV2 | . | CASRPPRDFSYEQYF | TGTGCCAGCAGACCCCCCCGGGACTTCTCCTACGAGCAGTACTTC
TRBJ2-5 | . | TRBV9 | TRBD2 | CASSVIAGGEAEQYF | TGTGCCAGCAGCGTCATCGCGGGGGGGGAAGCTGAGCAGTACTTC
TRBJ2-7 | . | TRBV6-5 | TRBD1 | CASRPMTGGIYEQYF | TGTGCCAGCAGGCCCATGACAGGGGGAATCTACGAGCAGTACTTC
TRBJ1-5 | . | TRBV5-5 | TRBD1 | CASSLWTGGPNSNQPQHF | TGTGCCAGCAGCTTATGGACAGGGGGGCCAAATAGCAATCAGCCCCAGCATTTT
TRBJ1-1 | . | TRBV5-1 | . | CASSSPGSGNMNTEAFF | TGCGCCAGCAGCTCCCCAGGGTCCGGAAATATGAACACTGAAGCTTTCTTT